Here is one T cell receptor (beta chain) with its context. Germline V gene data show CDR1 as SGHNT and CDR2 as YENEEA. This CDR3 region has 18 residues. Trimming removed 0 bases from V and 0 bases from J, with 15 bases in between. The PCR contained 60 Vbeta and 13 Jbeta primers. Produced via immunoSEQ multiplex PCR; TCRdb's table is partial and in-frame only. The repertoire holds around 140,000 clones, with more than 70% as singletons. The data were taken from a study of cytomegalovirus exposure and HLA in healthy donors. This sequence joins TRBV11-3 and TRBJ2-1; perhaps TRBD2 as D (6 bases). The source of this sequence is a middle-aged man in good health and CMV-seronegative. Sequencing was performed on PBMCs. CDR3 residues: CASSLDSSGRSSYNEQFF. Here the CDR3 DNA reads TGTGCCAGCAGCTTAGACTCCTCGGGGAGGAGCTCCTACAATGAGCAGTTCTTC.